This T cell receptor beta chain was captured by sequencing in a study of blood T cell repertoires in COVID-19. For the study at large: The United States, Italy and Spain supplied acute and convalescent COVID-19 samples. The analysed material was cDNA or gDNA that came from T cells, B-cell-depleted T cells, or PBMCs.

In the authors' methods: Nucleated cell counts were estimated from reference gene primer amplification. Libraries were prepared by immunoSEQ multiplex PCR; TCRdb keeps only in-frame clonotypes and omits some of them. The D gene and trimming were derived from the DNA, and the V and J assignments and clone size from that table. The sample holds about 130,000 clones; approximately 90% are singletons and the top ten take less than 4.5%. Patients in Seattle were enrolled during active infection, then followed longitudinally. Germline CDR1 is SGHTA and CDR2 is FQGNSA. The CDR3 runs 15 residues. Trimming took 1 base from V and 2 from J; bases not matched to a gene: 5.

This sequence was found in a man aged 55-75 years with COVID-19, enrolled during active disease. The genes are TRBV7-2 and TRBJ2-7; the match to TRBD2 covers 7 bases. The sample consisted of peripheral blood. The CDR3 is CASSLVGLGTYEQYF. The CDR3 nucleotides are TGTGCCAGCAGCTTAGTTGGACTAGGTACCTACGAGCAGTACTTC.